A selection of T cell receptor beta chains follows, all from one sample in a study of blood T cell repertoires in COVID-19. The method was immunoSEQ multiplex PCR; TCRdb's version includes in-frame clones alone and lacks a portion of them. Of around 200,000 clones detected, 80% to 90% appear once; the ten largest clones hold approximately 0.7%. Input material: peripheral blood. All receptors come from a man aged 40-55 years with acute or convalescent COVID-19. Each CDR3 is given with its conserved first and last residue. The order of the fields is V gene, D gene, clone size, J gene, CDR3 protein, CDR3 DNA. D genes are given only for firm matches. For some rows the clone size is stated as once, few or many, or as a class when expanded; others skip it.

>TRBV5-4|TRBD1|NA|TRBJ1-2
CASSLALGQGIYGYTF
TGTGCCAGCAGCTTGGCTTTAGGACAGGGAATCTATGGCTACACCTTC
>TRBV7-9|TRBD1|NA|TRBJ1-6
CASSPQSGQGARSPLHF
TGTGCCAGCAGCCCTCAGTCGGGACAGGGGGCTAGGTCACCCCTCCACTTT
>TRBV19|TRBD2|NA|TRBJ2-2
CASRLAGHTGELFF
TGTGCCAGTAGACTAGCGGGTCACACCGGGGAGCTGTTTTTT
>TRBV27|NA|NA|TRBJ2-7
CASRKGQGRLEQYF
TGTGCCAGCAGAAAGGGTCAGGGTCGTCTCGAGCAGTACTTC
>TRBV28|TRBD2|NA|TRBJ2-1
CASSFSSGPYNEQFF
TGTGCCAGCAGTTTTTCTAGCGGCCCCTACAATGAGCAGTTCTTC
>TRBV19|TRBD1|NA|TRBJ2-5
CASSIRTGRQTQYF
TGTGCCAGTAGTATTAGGACAGGGAGGCAGACCCAGTACTTC
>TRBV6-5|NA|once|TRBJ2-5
CASSPTGTQYF
TGTGCCAGCAGCCCCACGGGGACCCAGTACTTC
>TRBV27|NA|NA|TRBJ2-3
CASSFSDGLDTQYF
TGTGCCAGCAGTTTTAGCGACGGATTAGATACGCAGTATTTT
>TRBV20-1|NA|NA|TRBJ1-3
CSASGGWAGNTIYF
TGCAGTGCTAGTGGAGGGTGGGCTGGAAACACCATATATTTT
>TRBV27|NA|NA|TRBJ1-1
CASSLGAGVLYTEAFF
TGTGCCAGCAGTTTGGGGGCCGGGGTTTTATACACTGAAGCTTTCTTT
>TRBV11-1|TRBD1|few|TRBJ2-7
CATGPGTGSYEQYF
TGTGCCACCGGACCCGGGACAGGGTCCTACGAGCAGTACTTC